A single sample gave rise to the 3 T cell receptor beta chains below, sequenced in a study of OX40 agonist ivuxolimab in advanced cancers. Measured with immunoSEQ multiplex PCR; TCRdb has only the in-frame clones, and not every one. The sample lists approximately 65,000 clones; about 92% were seen once. The material sequenced was CD4+ or CD8+ T cells sorted from blood, taken in a trial of the OX40 agonist ivuxolimab. Receptors were obtained from an adult with an advanced solid tumor such as melanoma, head and neck, liver or kidney cancer.

This clone was picked up a small number of times. The rearrangement links TRBV11-1 to TRBJ2-5; possible D gene TRBD1, 6 bases. Trimming cost V 5 bases and J 5 bases, with 18 bases left between them. This CDR3 is built from 15 residues. Germline V gene lookup returns CDR1 SGHAT and CDR2 FQDESV (reference sequence). The CDR3 DNA is TGTGCCAGCAGCCCACGCCAGGGGATGGGGGAGACCCAGTACTTC. It translates to CASSPRQGMGETQYF.

V gene TRBV6-5 combines with J gene TRBJ1-2; no definite D call. V was cut by 2 bases and J by 8 bases, with 15 bases left in between. CDR3 length equals 14 residues. Germline values: CDR1 MNHEY, CDR2 SVGAGI. For the CDR3, the DNA is TGTGCCAGCAGTTACGAAGGCACGTTCTGGGGCTACACCTTC. It encodes CASSYEGTFWGYTF.

This clone has only one observation. CDR3 nucleotides: TGTGCCAGCAGCTTAGGAAATCAGCCCCAGCATTTT. Its protein product is CASSLGNQPQHF. The V call is TRBV7-9, the J call TRBJ1-5; no definite D call. This CDR3 contains 12 residues. The V gene's germline CDR1 is SEHNR and CDR2 FQNEAQ (reference sequence). Trimming left V 1 base short and J 4 bases short, with 2 bases between.